The following is a T cell receptor beta chain sequence with its context. Its antigen is still unknown. These data are taken from a study of T cell responses to AZD1222 COVID-19 vaccine. Germline-derived CDR1 and CDR2 are LNHDA and SQIVND (reference sequence). The V and J ends lost 3 bases and 8 bases, in that order; junction bases with no gene match: 17. There are 17 residues in the CDR3. The study, taken as a whole, reports: The donors showed a predominance of white British ancestry and of females, with possible underestimation of clonal diversity. Compared with day 0, the breadth and depth of the Spike-specific TCR repertoire rose significantly after two doses of AZD1222. It was only a handful of AZD1222 recipients who were seropositive at baseline.

Clones were sequenced by immunoSEQ multiplex PCR, and TCRdb holds only the in-frame ones, with some missing. The profile shows 100,000 to 130,000 clones, about 85% of them singletons. The chain combines TRBV19 with TRBJ1-2, with TRBD1 matching 8 bases. The sequencing here drew on peripheral blood, taken 28 days after the second AZD1222 dose. This TCR came from an adult who received the AZD1222 COVID-19 vaccine. The CDR3 DNA sequence: TGTGCCAGTAGTATTGACGGTGGTCTAGGAGACAGGGGAGGCTACACCTTC. It specifies CASSIDGGLGDRGGYTF.